Listed below are T cell receptor beta chains from one sample, sequenced in a study of response to subunit inactivated influenza vaccine. TCRdb called the RT-PCR reads again in MiXCR, with one record for every CDR3 protein. The sample shows 300,000 to 350,000 distinct CDR3 sequences, 21% of them seen only once. The input for sequencing was PBMCs from blood, taken about 20 months after vaccination. Receptors were obtained from a man between 50 and 75 years old who received an inactivated influenza vaccine. CDR3s include the opening cysteine and the closing phenylalanine or tryptophan. The D gene is left open where the match is weak. Clone size appears in some rows only: once, few, many, or a class for an expanded clone.

clone_size d_call j_call v_call cdr3_aa cdr3_nt
- - TRBJ2-4 TRBV12-3/TRBV12-4 CASSFTHSGEGKNIQYF TGTGCCAGCAGTTTTACCCATTCAGGGGAAGGGAAAAACATTCAGTACTTC
few - TRBJ1-6 TRBV18 CASSPGGQGANSPLHF TGTGCCAGCTCACCCGGCGGGCAGGGTGCTAATTCACCCCTCCACTTT
- - TRBJ1-1 TRBV6-5 CASSYWEGRGTEAFF TGTGCCAGCAGTTACTGGGAGGGAAGGGGGACTGAAGCTTTCTTT
- TRBD1 TRBJ1-4 TRBV5-1 CASGGGQGSHEKLFF TGCGCCAGCGGGGGTGGACAGGGTTCTCATGAAAAACTGTTTTTT
- TRBD1 TRBJ1-1 TRBV6-5 CASSYNRGNTEAFF TGTGCCAGCAGTTACAACAGGGGAAACACTGAAGCTTTCTTT
few - TRBJ1-1 TRBV5-5 CASSWGWDTEAFF TGTGCCAGCAGCTGGGGGTGGGACACTGAAGCTTTCTTT
few TRBD1 TRBJ1-1 TRBV7-8 CASSLVVPGGEAFF TGTGCCAGCAGCTTAGTGGTGCCAGGGGGTGAAGCTTTCTTT
few - TRBJ2-2 TRBV10-2 CASRNSLVYGELFF TGCGCCAGCAGGAACTCACTAGTATACGGGGAGCTGTTTTTT
- - TRBJ2-7 TRBV6-6 CASSYSIRHEQYF TGTGCCAGCAGTTACTCGATCAGACACGAGCAGTACTTC
few - TRBJ2-3 TRBV7-3 CASSLAGIVSTDTQYF TGTGCCAGCAGCTTAGCAGGGATCGTAAGCACAGATACGCAGTATTTT
- - TRBJ2-5 TRBV5-6 CASSLQGILWETQYF TGTGCCAGCAGCTTGCAGGGAATCCTTTGGGAGACCCAGTACTTC
- TRBD1 TRBJ2-7 TRBV20-1 CSALSGGRSYEQYF TGCAGTGCTTTATCAGGGGGCAGATCCTACGAGCAGTACTTC
- - TRBJ2-1 TRBV15 CATSRARLDNEQFF TGTGCCACCAGCAGAGCACGGTTAGACAATGAGCAGTTCTTC
- - TRBJ2-1 TRBV5-1 CASSLNPTRLGIF TGCGCCAGCAGCCTGAACCCAACTAGACTGGGGATCTTC
- TRBD2 TRBJ2-3 TRBV10-2 CASSPSGGRADTQYF TGCGCCAGCAGTCCCAGCGGGGGGCGCGCAGATACGCAGTATTTT
- TRBD1 TRBJ2-5 TRBV15 CATSRGGTGQETQYF TGTGCCACCAGCAGAGGGGGGACAGGGCAAGAGACCCAGTACTTC
- TRBD1 TRBJ2-5 TRBV9 CASSPRTGGRETQYF TGTGCCAGCAGCCCTAGGACAGGGGGTAGGGAGACCCAGTACTTC
- TRBD1 TRBJ1-1 TRBV7-2 CASRMTPGGRNTEAFF TGTGCCAGCAGAATGACCCCAGGGGGCAGGAACACTGAAGCTTTCTTT
- - TRBJ1-4 TRBV4-1 CASSQVGEAKLFF TGCGCCAGCAGCCAAGTTGGGGAGGCAAAACTGTTTTTT
few TRBD1 TRBJ1-2 TRBV6-2/TRBV6-3 CASSYGAGGSYGYTF TGTGCCAGCAGTTACGGAGCAGGGGGATCCTATGGCTACACCTTC
- - TRBJ2-2 TRBV30 CASIANTGELFF TGTGCCTCCATTGCGAACACCGGGGAGCTGTTTTTT
once - TRBJ2-1 TRBV4-1 CASSHTASPYNEQFF TGCGCCAGCAGCCACACAGCAAGCCCCTACAATGAGCAGTTCTTC
- - TRBJ2-1 TRBV7-2 CASSLASVYNEQFF TGTGCCAGCAGCTTAGCTAGCGTCTACAATGAGCAGTTCTTC
once - TRBJ2-1 TRBV10-3 CAISDGFNEQFF TGTGCCATCAGTGATGGTTTTAATGAGCAGTTCTTC
many - TRBJ1-1 TRBV3-1 CASSPEWGATEAFF TGTGCCAGCAGCCCGGAGTGGGGGGCTACTGAAGCTTTCTTT
- TRBD2 TRBJ2-3 TRBV7-2 CASSLFLAASTDTQYF TGTGCCAGCAGCTTATTTCTAGCGGCTAGCACAGATACGCAGTATTTT
once - TRBJ2-2 TRBV5-1 CASSLEAGRNTGELFF TGCGCCAGCAGCTTGGAGGCAGGACGGAACACCGGGGAGCTGTTTTTT
- TRBD2 TRBJ2-1 TRBV28 CASSLPSGRFYEQFF TGTGCCAGCAGTTTACCTAGCGGGAGATTCTATGAGCAGTTCTTC
- - TRBJ1-1 TRBV20-1 CSARAPGVTEAFF TGCAGTGCTAGAGCCCCCGGGGTCACTGAAGCTTTCTTT
once - TRBJ2-1 TRBV20-1 CSARGRTVRYNEQFF TGCAGTGCTAGGGGGCGAACGGTCCGCTACAATGAGCAGTTCTTC
- TRBD1 TRBJ2-5 TRBV28 CASSLAGGRRWETQYF TGTGCCAGCAGTTTGGCAGGGGGCCGTAGGTGGGAGACCCAGTACTTC
- TRBD1 TRBJ2-7 TRBV29-1 CSVEDRGESYEQYF TGCAGCGTGGAGGACAGGGGGGAGTCCTACGAGCAGTACTTC
few - TRBJ2-7 TRBV29-1 CSVASSSYEQYF TGCAGCGTTGCAAGTAGCTCCTACGAGCAGTACTTC
few TRBD1 TRBJ2-2 TRBV2 CASRGTANTGELFF TGTGCCAGCAGAGGGACAGCGAACACCGGGGAGCTGTTTTTT
- - TRBJ1-6 TRBV20-1 CSATNAVRSSYNSPLHF TGCAGTGCAACCAACGCGGTTAGGAGCTCCTATAATTCACCCCTCCACTTT
- - TRBJ1-6 TRBV5-1 CASSVWTVGDSPLHF TGCGCCAGCAGCGTCTGGACAGTGGGGGATTCACCCCTCCACTTT
- - TRBJ1-4 TRBV15 CATSIGRLTNEKLFF TGTGCCACCAGCATCGGACGGCTTACTAATGAAAAACTGTTTTTT
many TRBD2 TRBJ2-7 TRBV20-1 CSAVVAGRLYEQYF TGCAGTGCTGTCGTAGCGGGGCGACTCTACGAGCAGTACTTC
- - TRBJ2-7 TRBV3-1 CASSQGGTYSSYEQYF TGTGCCAGCAGCCAAGGAGGGACTTATAGCTCCTACGAGCAGTACTTC
- TRBD2 TRBJ2-2 TRBV24-1 CATSATSGANTGELFF TGTGCCACCAGTGCGACTAGCGGAGCGAACACCGGGGAGCTGTTTTTT
few - TRBJ1-1 TRBV29-1 CSVGWGAQNTEAFF TGCAGCGTTGGCTGGGGAGCTCAGAACACTGAAGCTTTCTTT
- - TRBJ1-1 TRBV20-1 CSPLSTEDTEAFF TGCAGCCCCCTCTCGACGGAAGACACTGAAGCTTTCTTT
few TRBD1 TRBJ1-2 TRBV28 CATRQGAGGYTF TGTGCCACCAGACAGGGGGCGGGAGGCTACACCTTC
- - TRBJ1-4 TRBV11-2 CASSPRSNRDYWEKLFF TGTGCCAGCAGCCCACGGTCGAACCGGGACTATTGGGAAAAACTGTTTTTT